The 2 T cell receptor beta chains in this list originate from one sample, sequenced in a study of blood T cell repertoires in COVID-19 (dated by TCRdb to the early 2020s). Receptor amplification or capture employed the immunoSEQ multiplex PCR assay. TCRdb carries this immuneACCESS record with in-frame sequences only. Its versions omit some clonotypes, under half of them owing to an unresolved V gene in the studies checked, with the rest unexplained. Recorded for this sample are fewer than 500,000 clones; roughly 89% of them occurred a single time. Clones ranked in the top ten supply 0.65% to 1% of the sample. Sequenced material: peripheral blood. The receptor source for this set is a man younger than 30 with COVID-19, enrolled during active disease.

The chain couples TRBV12-3 or TRBV12-4 to TRBJ1-1, with a tentative D call TRBD1 (5 bases). This CDR3 is 11 amino acids long. Trimming took 2 bases from V and 8 from J, leaving 6 bases between them. The CDR3 region is CASSLTGEAFF. Here the CDR3 DNA reads TGTGCCAGCAGTTTAACAGGCGAAGCTTTCTTT.

The V and J genes are TRBV27 and TRBJ2-7; possible D gene TRBD1, 5 bases. This CDR3 contains 14 residues. With 3 bases removed from V and 6 bases from J, the gap between germline ends came to 15 bases. In germline, CDR1 is MNHEY, CDR2 SMNVEV (reference sequence). The CDR3 reads CASSLWQGGGEQYF. The CDR3 coding sequence is TGTGCCAGCAGTTTGTGGCAGGGTGGTGGCGAGCAGTACTTC.